This T cell receptor beta chain is from a study of blood T cell repertoires in COVID-19. Study information: Samples taken during acute and convalescent COVID-19 were collected in the United States, Italy and Spain.

Only in-frame clones appear in the TCRdb table, and some are missing; sequencing was by immunoSEQ multiplex PCR. The sample contains 150,000 or so clones, 70% to 90% of which appear only once. In regard to this clone: The same CDR3 arises from other DNA sequences in this sample as well.

This CDR3 is built from 18 residues. The germline gives CDR1 KGHDR, CDR2 SFDVKD. V shed 4 bases and J 3 bases; nucleotides not matched to a gene: 8. Participants were aged about 18 to 100 years, lived in over 20 US areas, and enrolled virtually. Recovery meant two consecutive negative NP/OP PCR tests, professional clearance, or resolved symptoms. The sample was PBMCs or T cells enriched from blood (not recorded which). This receptor was taken from a man in his fifties or sixties who had recovered from COVID-19. The chain links TRBV24-1 to TRBJ2-2; 12 bases align to TRBD2. DNA of the CDR3: TGTGCCACCAGTGACCCGACTAGCGGGGGCCCCTACACCGGGGAGCTGTTTTTT. Its protein product is CATSDPTSGGPYTGELFF.